This T cell receptor (beta chain) derives from a study of cytomegalovirus exposure and HLA in healthy donors. General study findings and limits: The study designated fewer than 200 TCR beta chains cytomegalovirus-associated.

In regard to this clone: The antigen is unknown.

In the PCR, 60 Vbeta and 13 Jbeta primers were used. Data came from immunoSEQ multiplex PCR; TCRdb stores just in-frame clones and leaves some out. The sample comprises under 200,000 clones, roughly 82% of which are singletons, and approximately 12% rests with the top ten. The CDR3 contains 12 residues. V lost 7 bases and J 7 bases, leaving 16 bases between the germline ends. CDR1 and CDR2 (germline): GTSNPN, SVGIG (reference sequence). Sequenced: PBMCs. The receptor comes from a man between 45 and 60 years old in good health and CMV-seropositive. The chain is built from TRBV30 and TRBJ1-2, with no clear D. The CDR3 region has the DNA TGTGCCTATAACCGGGCTGGAGGTGGCTACACCTTC. Translated: CAYNRAGGGYTF.